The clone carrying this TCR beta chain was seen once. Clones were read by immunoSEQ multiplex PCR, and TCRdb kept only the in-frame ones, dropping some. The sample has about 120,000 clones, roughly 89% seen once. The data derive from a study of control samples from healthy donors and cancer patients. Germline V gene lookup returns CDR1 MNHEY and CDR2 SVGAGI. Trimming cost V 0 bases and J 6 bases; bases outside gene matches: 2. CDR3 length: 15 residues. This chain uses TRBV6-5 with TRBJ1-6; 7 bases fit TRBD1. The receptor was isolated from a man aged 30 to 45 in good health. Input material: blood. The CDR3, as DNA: TGTGCCAGCAGTTACTCACGGGACAGTAATTCACCCCTCCACTTT. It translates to CASSYSRDSNSPLHF.